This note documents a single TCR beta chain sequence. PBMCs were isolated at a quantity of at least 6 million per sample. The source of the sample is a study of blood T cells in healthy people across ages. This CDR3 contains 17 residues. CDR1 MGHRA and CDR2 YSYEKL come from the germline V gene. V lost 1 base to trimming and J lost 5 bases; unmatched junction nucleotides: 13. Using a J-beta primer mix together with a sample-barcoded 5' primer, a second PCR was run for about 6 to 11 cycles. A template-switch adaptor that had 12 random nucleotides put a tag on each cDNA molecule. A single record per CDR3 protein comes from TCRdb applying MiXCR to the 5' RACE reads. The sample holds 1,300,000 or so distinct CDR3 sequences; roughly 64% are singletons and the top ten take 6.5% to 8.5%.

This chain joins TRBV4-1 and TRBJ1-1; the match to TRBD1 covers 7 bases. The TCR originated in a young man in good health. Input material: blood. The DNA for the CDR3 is TGCGCCAGCAGCCAAGGGCAGGGGGGGTTAAGGGATACTGAAGCTTTCTTT. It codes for CASSQGQGGLRDTEAFF.